This TCR beta chain was captured in a study of T cell repertoires in cytomegalovirus infection. Trimming took 10 bases from V and 6 from J; bases not matched to a gene: 11. In germline, CDR1 is MNHEY, CDR2 SVGEGT. This CDR3 is 14 amino acids long. MiXCR, run by TCRdb on the reads, gives a single entry per CDR3 protein. This sample has about 340,000 distinct CDR3 sequences, with 25% to 35% found just once. This clonotype was detected a few times. Its cognate antigen is unknown. Study-level findings and limits: Dominating the ex vivo response were HLA-C-restricted CMV-specific TCR beta clonotypes.

This sequence was found in a human donor in good health (CMV status not recorded). Some clones in this sample may be carry-over from other donors' samples. The rearrangement joins TRBV6-2 or TRBV6-3 to TRBJ2-7; 11 bases line up with TRBD1. The material was cultured PBMCs, obtained from culture after CMV antigen stimulation. CDR3 loop: CATEGDRGTIEQYF. The DNA of the CDR3 is TGTGCCACAGAGGGGGACAGGGGGACCATCGAGCAGTACTTC.